This entry lists 25 T cell receptor beta chains sequenced from one sample in a study of T cells in Graves' hyperthyroidism and ophthalmopathy. The CDR3 regions of TCR beta were amplified from RNA transcripts. The TCR CDR3 was amplified in a first-round RT-PCR using the HTBI primer set. TCRdb analysed the multiplex PCR reads with MiXCR anew, one entry per CDR3 protein. Among roughly 350,000 distinct CDR3 sequences, about 14% were seen once, and the ten largest hold 15% to 20%. The sample comprised blood. These receptors all stem from a woman aged 30 to 39 with Graves' ophthalmopathy.

The chain combines TRBV20-1 with TRBJ1-5; D not resolved. Between the trimmed V and J ends, which lost 0 bases and 0 bases, there was a span of 21 bases. From germline, CDR1 is DFQATT and CDR2 SNEGSKA (reference sequence). The CDR3 covers 19 residues. CDR3 residues: CSARDRTSHPSDSNQPQHF. Here the CDR3 DNA reads TGCAGTGCTAGAGATCGTACGTCCCACCCGTCAGATAGCAATCAGCCCCAGCATTTT.

At least ten counts were recorded for this clonotype. The rearrangement uses TRBV4-1 and TRBJ1-2; D is undetermined. Germline loops: CDR1 MGHRA, CDR2 YSYEKL. The germline V and J ends were trimmed by 0 bases and 3 bases, with 8 bases remaining between them. The CDR3 runs 14 residues. CDR3 nucleotides: TGCGCCAGCAGCCAAGAGAATAGCTACTATGGCTACACCTTC. Amino acid sequence: CASSQENSYYGYTF.

This clonotype was detected many times. This chain's CDR3 is CATSRDGQGNGYEQYF. The CDR3 bases are TGTGCCACCAGCAGAGATGGGCAGGGGAATGGGTACGAGCAGTACTTC. The chain uses TRBV15 and TRBJ2-7; a weak D match, TRBD1 (6 bases). Germline V gene sequence: CDR1 LNHNV, CDR2 YYDKDF (reference sequence). V lost 0 bases and J 4 bases, leaving 16 bases between the germline ends. There are 16 residues in the CDR3.

This clonotype was counted ten times or more. The chain carries TRBV7-9 and TRBJ2-7; no reliable D call. In germline, CDR1 is SEHNR, CDR2 FQNEAQ (reference sequence). The germline V and J ends were trimmed by 0 bases and 3 bases, with 6 bases remaining between them. The CDR3 covers 13 residues. CDR3 loop: CASSLAPGYEQYF. CDR3 DNA: TGTGCCAGCAGCTTAGCTCCAGGCTACGAGCAGTACTTC.

At least ten counts were recorded for this clonotype. The genes are TRBV3-1 and TRBJ2-5; D remains ambiguous. Per the germline V gene, CDR1 is LGHDT and CDR2 is YNNKEL (reference sequence). V was pared by 1 base and J by 2 bases, with 8 bases between. The CDR3 sequence is 14 residues long. This chain's CDR3 is CASSQVSQQETQYF. CDR3 bases: TGTGCCAGCAGCCAAGTCTCCCAGCAAGAGACCCAGTACTTC.

In its sample, this clonotype was seen many times. The chain has TRBV28 and TRBJ1-1; TRBD1 aligns across 7 bases. CDR1 is MDHEN, CDR2 SYDVKM, per germline. Germline trimming cut 5 bases from V and 5 bases from J; bases unmatched to any gene: 5. This CDR3 has 13 amino acids. The CDR3 DNA reads as TGTGCCAGCAGTCCCGGGACAGCTACTGAAGCTTTCTTT. It yields the protein CASSPGTATEAFF.

The rearrangement joins TRBV9 to TRBJ2-1, with TRBD2 matching 14 bases. Germline trimming cut 3 bases from V and 6 bases from J; bases unmatched to any gene: 8. The CDR3 has 17 residues. Germline lookup yields CDR1 SGDLS and CDR2 YYNGEE. CDR3 protein: CASSGDRGTSGGNEQFF. The CDR3 region has the DNA TGTGCCAGCAGCGGAGATCGCGGGACTAGCGGGGGCAATGAGCAGTTCTTC.

This clonotype was recorded many times. J is TRBJ2-2 and V is TRBV5-6, with TRBD1 as a possible D gene (6 bases). Germline V CDR1 and CDR2: SGHDT, YYEEEE. Trimming removed 1 base at V and 8 bases at J, with 9 bases between. The length of the CDR3 is 13 residues. The CDR3 loop reads CASSLPGTGELFF. The CDR3 DNA sequence: TGTGCCAGCAGCTTGCCTGGGACAGGGGAGCTGTTTTTT.

CDR3: CSARGTGTGGQPQHF. DNA of the CDR3: TGCAGTGCTAGAGGCACCGGGACAGGGGGGCAGCCCCAGCATTTT. The chain has TRBV20-1 and TRBJ1-5; TRBD1 matches at 11 bases. The length of the CDR3 is 15 residues. Germline V gene sequence: CDR1 DFQATT, CDR2 SNEGSKA (reference sequence). V dropped 1 base and J dropped 7; count of bases not matched to a gene: 6.

This clonotype was counted many times. This rearrangement joins TRBV3-1 to TRBJ2-3; 9 nucleotides match TRBD2. The germline CDR1 and CDR2 sequences are LGHDT and YNNKEL (reference sequence). The J segment lost 4 bases and the V segment lost 3 bases, leaving 2 bases of the junction unmatched. CDR3 length: 14 residues. CDR3: CASSHLAGADTQYF. The CDR3 bases are TGTGCCAGCAGCCACTTAGCGGGGGCAGATACGCAGTATTTT.

This clonotype was counted ten times or more. The chain links TRBV14 to TRBJ2-7, with D maybe TRBD1 (5 bases). The CDR3 loop spans 14 amino acids. In germline, CDR1 is SGHDN, CDR2 FVKESK. Between the trimmed V and J ends, which lost 3 bases and 1 base, there was a span of 10 bases. CDR3 in DNA: TGTGCCAGCAGCCACCGACAGCCGTCCTACGAGCAGTACTTC. It is translated as CASSHRQPSYEQYF.

The chain links TRBV6-1 to TRBJ1-5; TRBD1 is a possible D gene (5 bases). The germline gives CDR1 MNHNS, CDR2 SASEGT. V gave up 6 bases and J gave up 0 bases, with 12 bases separating them. The CDR3 extends over 15 amino acids. The CDR3 protein is CASRAGLNSNQPQHF. The CDR3 region has the DNA TGTGCCAGCAGGGCAGGGCTGAATAGCAATCAGCCCCAGCATTTT.

The sample holds many counts of this clonotype. J is TRBJ1-1 and V is TRBV11-3; no reliable D call. V was clipped by 3 bases and J by 5 bases, with 19 bases between them. CDR1 and CDR2 (germline): SGHNT, YENEEA. The CDR3 sequence is 16 residues long. CDR3 sequence (DNA): TGTGCCAGCAGCTTGGAAACATGGAGTTGGATGACTGAAGCTTTCTTT. It encodes CASSLETWSWMTEAFF.

This clonotype was seen repeatedly, ten times or more. The rearrangement joins TRBV11-2 to TRBJ2-2; the D is unclear. The V end was cut by 5 bases, the J end by 7 bases, with 8 bases between. Per germline, CDR1 SGHAT and CDR2 FQNNGV. The CDR3 totals 12 residues. The CDR3 reads CASSPQGGELFF. The CDR3 DNA follows: TGTGCCAGCAGCCCACAAGGCGGGGAGCTGTTTTTT.

The sample holds many counts of this clonotype. The genes are TRBV2 and TRBJ1-3; D might be TRBD1 (5 bases). This CDR3 has 15 amino acids. Germline assignment: CDR1 SNHLY and CDR2 FYNNEI. Trimming removed 4 bases from V and 4 bases from J, with 14 bases in between. The CDR3 sequence is CASSGGRETGNTIYF. As DNA, the CDR3 is TGTGCCAGCAGTGGCGGCAGGGAAACGGGAAACACCATATATTTT.

Note on this clonotype: A much more abundant neighbour one base away suggests this may be a read error. This chain links TRBV18 with TRBJ1-1; 8 positions agree with TRBD1. The CDR3 is 14 residues long. The germline CDR1 and CDR2 sequences are KGHSH and LQKENI. The CDR3 spells CASSLDRGSTGAFF. The CDR3 region has the DNA TGTGCCAGCTCACTCGACAGGGGCTCCACTGGAGCTTTCTTT. The full variable domain, in which reference TRBV18 and TRBJ1-1 provide the parts outside the CDR3, is NAGVMQNPRHLVRRRGQEARLRCSPMKGHSHVYWYRQLPEEGLKFMVYLQKENIIDESGMPKERFSAEFPKEGPSILRIQQVVRGDSAAYFCASSLDRGSTGAFFGQGTRLTVV.

A note on this clonotype: This may be a read error: a much more frequent sequence differs by one nucleotide. The V call is TRBV27, the J call TRBJ2-3, with D possibly matching TRBD2 (7 bases). CDR1 and CDR2 from the germline V gene are MNHEY and SMNVEV (reference sequence). The CDR3 covers 16 residues. V was clipped by 3 bases and J by 2 bases, with 15 bases between them. The chain's CDR3 is CASSLRGGGPTDTQYF. CDR3 nucleotides: TGTGCCAGCAGTTTGCGAGGGGGGGGTCCCACAGATACGCAGTATTTT.

The genes are TRBV7-2 and TRBJ1-5, with unresolved D. Trimming removed 0 bases at V and 6 bases at J, with 9 bases between. CDR1 is SGHTA, CDR2 FQGNSA, per germline. This CDR3 region has 14 residues. The CDR3 loop reads CASSLAPNTQPQHF. The CDR3 bases are TGTGCCAGCAGCTTAGCGCCTAACACTCAGCCCCAGCATTTT.

This clonotype has at least ten counts. The rearrangement links TRBV2 to TRBJ2-2; D remains unclear. Germline V gives CDR1 SNHLY, CDR2 FYNNEI. V was shortened by 4 bases and J by 5 bases, with 8 bases between the two germline ends. The CDR3 length is 13 residues. The CDR3 nucleotides are TGTGCCAGCAGTGGAACGGGTACCGGGGAGCTGTTTTTT. Amino acids: CASSGTGTGELFF.

This clonotype was seen more than once but under ten times. This chain connects TRBV6-1 to TRBJ2-5; the D is unclear. Trimming took off 5 bases at V and 5 bases at J, with 15 bases between the two ends. The CDR3 loop spans 14 amino acids. CDR1 and CDR2 from the germline V gene are MNHNS and SASEGT. The CDR3 sequence: CASSPTGSGETQYF. In DNA, the CDR3 is TGTGCCAGCAGTCCCACTGGATCCGGGGAGACCCAGTACTTC.

This clonotype appeared many times. This chain's CDR3 is CASSSGTGGLETQYF. As DNA, the CDR3 is TGTGCCAGCAGCTCCGGGACAGGGGGCTTGGAGACCCAGTACTTC. The chain carries TRBV7-2 and TRBJ2-5; 12 bases line up with TRBD1. From germline, CDR1 is SGHTA and CDR2 FQGNSA. CDR3 length: 15 amino acids. V was clipped by 4 bases and J by 5 bases; unmatched bases: 5.

This clonotype was counted a few times. A junction boundary mismatches the germline segment, possibly from a read error. The chain combines TRBV7-4 with TRBJ1-1; unclear D gene. Germline V gene lookup returns CDR1 SGHVT and CDR2 SQSDAQ. The CDR3 is 15 amino acids. The CDR3 DNA follows: TGTACCAGCAGCTTAGATGGGGTGAGGTTCACTGAAGCTTTCTTT. It translates to CTSSLDGVRFTEAFF.

This rearrangement joins TRBV9 to TRBJ2-5; D is ambiguous. The CDR3 contains 14 residues. V lost 3 bases and J lost 2, with 11 bases in between. Germline values: CDR1 SGDLS, CDR2 YYNGEE. CDR3 DNA sequence: TGTGCCAGCAGCGCCTCGGGCGGTCAAGAGACCCAGTACTTC. It encodes CASSASGGQETQYF.

There are many counts of this clonotype. CDR3 nucleotide sequence: TGTGCCAGCAGCCCGCAGACAGCCGCAACTAATGAAAAACTGTTTTTT. Translating gives CASSPQTAATNEKLFF. The V gene is TRBV11-2, the J gene TRBJ1-4; D is possibly TRBD1 (5 bases). CDR1 is SGHAT, CDR2 FQNNGV, per germline. The ends were cut back, 5 bases at V and 0 bases at J, with 13 bases in the middle. This CDR3 region has 16 residues.

This clonotype was observed many times. The chain couples TRBV14 to TRBJ2-1; D is unclear. Trimming shortened V by 1 base and J by 5 bases, and 9 bases separated the two germline ends. The CDR3 sequence is 14 residues long. Germline assignment: CDR1 SGHDN and CDR2 FVKESK. The CDR3 region has the DNA TGTGCCAGCAGCCAAGCCCCGAATGACAATGAGCAGTTCTTC. As protein: CASSQAPNDNEQFF.